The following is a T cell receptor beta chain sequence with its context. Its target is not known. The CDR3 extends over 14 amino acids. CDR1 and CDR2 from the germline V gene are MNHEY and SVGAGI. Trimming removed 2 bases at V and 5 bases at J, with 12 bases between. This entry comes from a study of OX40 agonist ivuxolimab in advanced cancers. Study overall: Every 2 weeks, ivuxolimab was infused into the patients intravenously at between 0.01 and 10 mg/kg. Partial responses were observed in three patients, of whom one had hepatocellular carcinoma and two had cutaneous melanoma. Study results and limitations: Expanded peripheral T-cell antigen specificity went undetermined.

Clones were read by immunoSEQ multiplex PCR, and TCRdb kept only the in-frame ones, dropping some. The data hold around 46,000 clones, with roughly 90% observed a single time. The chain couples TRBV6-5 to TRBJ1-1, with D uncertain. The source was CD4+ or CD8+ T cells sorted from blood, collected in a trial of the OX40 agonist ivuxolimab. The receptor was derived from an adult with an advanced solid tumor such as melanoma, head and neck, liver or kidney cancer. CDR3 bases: TGTGCCAGCAGTTACGGATCGGGTTTGACTGAAGCTTTCTTT. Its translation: CASSYGSGLTEAFF.